This T cell receptor beta chain was retrieved from a study of cytomegalovirus exposure and HLA in healthy donors. Germline CDR1 SGHTA, CDR2 FQGNSA. The CDR3 is 14 residues long. V gave up 4 bases and J gave up 6 bases; unmatched junction bases: 6. Study-level points and caveats: Among the most significant clusters, several appeared linked to common viral pathogens in a later analysis.

As regards this clone: What it recognizes is unknown.

PCR amplification relied on 60 Vbeta primers (plus 13 Jbeta primers). Only in-frame clones appear in the TCRdb table, and some are missing; sequencing was by immunoSEQ multiplex PCR. The profile shows 100,000 to 150,000 clones, over 65% of them singletons. The chain links TRBV7-2 to TRBJ2-3; 8 positions match TRBD2. The origin of this receptor is a man between 50 and 59 years old in good health and CMV-seronegative. Sequenced: PBMCs. Written as DNA, the CDR3 is TGTGCCAGCAGCTCTAGGACTAGCCCCGATACGCAGTATTTT. Its translation: CASSSRTSPDTQYF.